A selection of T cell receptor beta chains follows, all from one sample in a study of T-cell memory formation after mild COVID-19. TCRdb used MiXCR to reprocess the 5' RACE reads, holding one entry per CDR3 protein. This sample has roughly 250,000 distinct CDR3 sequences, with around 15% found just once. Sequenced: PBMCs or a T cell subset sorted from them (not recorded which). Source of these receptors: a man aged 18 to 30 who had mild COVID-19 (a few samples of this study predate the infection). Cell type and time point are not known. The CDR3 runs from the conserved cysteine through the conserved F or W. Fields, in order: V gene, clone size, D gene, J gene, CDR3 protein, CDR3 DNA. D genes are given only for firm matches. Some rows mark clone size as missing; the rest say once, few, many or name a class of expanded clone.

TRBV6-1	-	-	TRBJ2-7	CASSAQGNEQYF	TGTGCCAGCAGTGCTCAAGGGAACGAGCAGTACTTC
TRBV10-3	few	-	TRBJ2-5	CAISDITQETQYF	TGTGCCATCAGTGATATCACCCAAGAGACCCAGTACTTC
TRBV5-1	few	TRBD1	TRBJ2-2	CASLDRGLGELFF	TGCGCCAGTCTGGACAGGGGGCTTGGGGAGCTGTTTTTT
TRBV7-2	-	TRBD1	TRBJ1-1	CASSTDRGTEAFF	TGTGCCAGCAGCACGGACAGGGGGACTGAAGCTTTCTTT
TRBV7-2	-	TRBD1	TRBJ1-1	CASSTQGGGTEAFF	TGTGCCAGCAGCACACAGGGGGGTGGCACTGAAGCTTTCTTT
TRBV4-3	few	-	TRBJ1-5	CASSQGWSRNQPQHF	TGCGCCAGCAGCCAAGGATGGTCACGTAATCAGCCCCAGCATTTT
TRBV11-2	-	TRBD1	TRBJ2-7	CASRVQGADEQYF	TGTGCCAGCAGGGTACAGGGGGCCGACGAGCAGTACTTC
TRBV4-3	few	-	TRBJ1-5	CASSQDLRGRGQPQHF	TGCGCCAGCAGCCAAGATTTAAGGGGAAGGGGTCAGCCCCAGCATTTT
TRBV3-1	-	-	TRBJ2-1	CASSQDPGVYNEQFF	TGTGCCAGCAGCCAAGATCCAGGGGTCTACAATGAGCAGTTCTTC
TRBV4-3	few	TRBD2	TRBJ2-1	CASSQVQRGGGEQFF	TGCGCCAGCAGCCAAGTGCAGCGGGGGGGCGGTGAGCAGTTCTTC
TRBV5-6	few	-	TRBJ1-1	CASSLALWGTEAFF	TGTGCCAGCAGCTTGGCCCTTTGGGGTACTGAAGCTTTCTTT
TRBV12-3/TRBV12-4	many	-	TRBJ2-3	CASGHSDTQYF	TGTGCCAGCGGGCATTCGGATACGCAGTATTTT
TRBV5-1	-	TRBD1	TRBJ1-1	CASSLDRGVNTEAFF	TGCGCCAGCAGCTTGGACAGGGGGGTGAACACTGAAGCTTTCTTT
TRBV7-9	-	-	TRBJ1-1	CASSLTPTGRTNTEAFF	TGTGCCAGCAGCTTAACCCCGACCGGGAGAACGAACACTGAAGCTTTCTTT
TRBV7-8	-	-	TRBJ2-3	CASSFPGTPRTVSTDTQYF	TGTGCCAGCAGCTTCCCCGGGACGCCGAGGACTGTTAGCACAGATACGCAGTATTTT
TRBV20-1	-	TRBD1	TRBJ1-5	CSARPITGAQPQHF	TGCAGTGCTAGACCTATCACAGGGGCTCAGCCCCAGCATTTT
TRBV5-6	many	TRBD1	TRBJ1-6	CASSLAGTEIFSPLHF	TGTGCCAGCAGCTTGGCCGGGACAGAGATTTTTTCACCCCTCCACTTT
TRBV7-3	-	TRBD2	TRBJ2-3	CASSPTSGGLDTQYF	TGTGCCAGCAGCCCGACTAGCGGGGGGTTAGATACGCAGTATTTT
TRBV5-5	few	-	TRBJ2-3	CASTRGVSTDTQYF	TGTGCCAGCACCAGAGGGGTTTCCACAGATACGCAGTATTTT
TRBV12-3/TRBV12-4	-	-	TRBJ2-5	CASSLNPQPETQYF	TGTGCCAGCAGTTTAAACCCACAGCCCGAGACCCAGTACTTC
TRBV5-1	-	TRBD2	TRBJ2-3	CASSGTSGSFTDTQYF	TGCGCCAGCAGCGGAACTAGCGGGAGCTTCACAGATACGCAGTATTTT
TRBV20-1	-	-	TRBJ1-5	CSARVPSSNQPQHF	TGCAGTGCTAGAGTCCCTTCGAGCAATCAGCCCCAGCATTTT
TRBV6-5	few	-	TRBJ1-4	CASCDSLGEKLFF	TGTGCCAGCTGCGACTCACTCGGGGAAAAACTGTTTTTT
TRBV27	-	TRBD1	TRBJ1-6	CASSVTGWDSPLHF	TGTGCCAGCAGTGTGACAGGGTGGGATTCACCCCTCCACTTT
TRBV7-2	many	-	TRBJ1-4	CASRLNEKLFF	TGTGCCAGCAGACTTAATGAAAAACTGTTTTTT
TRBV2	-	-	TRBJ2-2	CASSEATPEAGELFF	TGTGCCAGCAGTGAAGCGACCCCGGAAGCCGGGGAGCTGTTTTTT
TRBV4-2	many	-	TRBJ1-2	CASSLKGDYGYTF	TGTGCCAGCAGCCTTAAGGGAGACTATGGCTACACCTTC
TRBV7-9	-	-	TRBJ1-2	CATEGRGYTF	TGTGCCACGGAGGGCCGGGGCTACACCTTC